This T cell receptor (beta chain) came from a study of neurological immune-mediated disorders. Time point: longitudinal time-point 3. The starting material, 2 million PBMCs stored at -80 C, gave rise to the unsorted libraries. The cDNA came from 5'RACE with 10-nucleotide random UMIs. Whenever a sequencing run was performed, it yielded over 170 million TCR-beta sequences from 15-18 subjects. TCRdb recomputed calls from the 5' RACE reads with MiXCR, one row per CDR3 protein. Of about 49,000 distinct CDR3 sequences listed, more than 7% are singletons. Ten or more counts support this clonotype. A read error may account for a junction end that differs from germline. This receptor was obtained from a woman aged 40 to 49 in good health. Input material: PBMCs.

The CDR3 region is CASSLNGDVNEKLFF. For the CDR3, the DNA is TGTGCCAGCAGCCTGAACGGCGACGTGAATGAGAAACTGTTTTTT. This chain uses TRBV7-2 with TRBJ1-4; no clear D. This CDR3 has 15 residues. Germline CDR1 reads SGHTA; CDR2 reads FQGNSA.